A single sample gave rise to the 22 T cell receptor beta chains below, sequenced in a study of cytomegalovirus exposure and HLA in healthy donors. Both 60 Vbeta primers and 13 Jbeta primers went into the PCR. Here immunoSEQ multiplex PCR was the method, and the copy in TCRdb shows in-frame clones only, minus some. The sample holds about 160,000 clones, about 85% seen once. The sequencing sample was made of PBMCs. These receptors all come from a man aged 50-60 years in good health and CMV-seropositive.

The chain is built from TRBV15 and TRBJ1-5; D is uncertain. Germline lookup yields CDR1 LNHNV and CDR2 YYDKDF (reference sequence). Trimming shortened V by 5 bases and J by 4 bases, and 15 bases separated the two germline ends. The CDR3 spans 15 residues. The CDR3 is CATSLPRGRNQPQHF. CDR3 coding DNA: TGTGCCACCAGCCTCCCTCGCGGGCGGAATCAGCCCCAGCATTTT.

This rearrangement joins TRBV27 to TRBJ2-1; D call uncertain. Trimming stripped 8 bases from V and 6 bases from J, with 8 bases between. Germline V gene sequence: CDR1 MNHEY, CDR2 SMNVEV (reference sequence). The CDR3 extends over 11 amino acids. CDR3 sequence (DNA): TGTGCCAGCGCAACATTCAATGAGCAGTTCTTC. This codes for CASATFNEQFF.

The chain employs TRBV5-5 and TRBJ2-1; 10 bases fit TRBD2. The germline V gene has CDR1 SGHKS and CDR2 YYEKEE (reference sequence). This CDR3 comprises 18 residues. Germline trimming cut 0 bases from V and 9 bases from J; bases unmatched to any gene: 15. CDR3 nucleotide sequence: TGTGCCAGCAGCTTGGTTTCGGGGCTAGCGGGGGCAATAGGTGAGCAGTTCTTC. Amino acids: CASSLVSGLAGAIGEQFF.

The chain joins TRBV2 to TRBJ2-6; TRBD1 agrees at 7 bases. This CDR3 region has 14 residues. After removal of 8 bases from V and 3 bases from J, the junction contained 4 bases not matched to a gene. From germline, CDR1 is SNHLY and CDR2 FYNNEI. The CDR3: CASRRGLGANVLTF. The CDR3 DNA follows: TGTGCCAGCCGAAGGGGGCTTGGGGCCAACGTCCTGACTTTC. Combining the CDR3 with reference TRBV2 and TRBJ2-6 gives the whole variable domain EPEVTQTPSHQVTQMGQEVILRCVPISNHLYFYWYRQILGQKVEFLVSFYNNEISEKSEIFDDQFSVERPDGSNFTLKIRSTKLEDSAMYFCASRRGLGANVLTFGAGSRLTVL.

The chain carries TRBV29-1 and TRBJ2-5, with D perhaps TRBD2 (6 bases). The CDR3 extends over 12 amino acids. Germline lookup yields CDR1 SQVTM and CDR2 ANQGSEA. V was shortened by 4 bases and J by 7 bases, with 13 bases between the two germline ends. In nucleotides, the CDR3 is TGCAGCGTTGGGGGTTTGGGGGGGACCCAGTACTTC. Translating gives CSVGGLGGTQYF.

The chain is built from TRBV6-5 and TRBJ2-1; possibly TRBD2 for D (7 bases). Trimming stripped 6 bases from V and 4 bases from J, with 13 bases between. This CDR3 spans 14 amino acids. Germline loops: CDR1 MNHEY, CDR2 SVGAGI. The DNA for the CDR3 is TGTGCCAGCAGCGATAGGGGGGGGTACAATGAGCAGTTCTTC. This gives the protein CASSDRGGYNEQFF.

This clone was observed a handful of times. The chain uses TRBV5-5 and TRBJ2-7, with D maybe TRBD2 (5 bases). Germline lookup yields CDR1 SGHKS and CDR2 YYEKEE (reference sequence). V shed 4 bases and J shed 3 bases, with 14 bases lying between them. The CDR3 runs 14 residues. CDR3 DNA: TGTGCCAGCAGCCCGGTATCCGCGGGCTACGAGCAGTACTTC. This gives the protein CASSPVSAGYEQYF. Using reference TRBV5-5 and TRBJ2-7 for the parts outside the CDR3, the full variable domain is DAGVTQSPTHLIKTRGQQVTLRCSPISGHKSVSWYQQVLGQGPQFIFQYYEKEERGRGNFPDRFSARQFPNYSSELNVNALLLGDSALYLCASSPVSAGYEQYFGPGTRLTVT.

J is TRBJ1-2 and V is TRBV14, with TRBD1 as a possible D gene (6 bases). Trimming pared 0 bases from V and 5 bases from J, leaving 13 bases between. The V gene's germline CDR1 is SGHDN and CDR2 FVKESK. This CDR3 is 15 amino acids long. Here the CDR3 DNA reads TGTGCCAGCAGCCAAGATCAGGGGCCATGGTATGGCTACACCTTC. Its protein product is CASSQDQGPWYGYTF.

The V call is TRBV6-5, the J call TRBJ1-3, with TRBD1 identical over 9 bases. The V and J ends lost 2 bases and 2 bases, in that order; junction bases with no gene match: 1. The CDR3 runs 15 residues. The germline gives CDR1 MNHEY, CDR2 SVGAGI. The CDR3 here is CASSYGQGTGNTIYF. For the CDR3, the DNA is TGTGCCAGCAGTTACGGACAGGGGACTGGAAACACCATATATTTT.

Comment on this clone: Its ends do not fully match the called genes, so a read error is possible. The chain joins TRBV28 to TRBJ2-7; TRBD1 might be the D (6 bases). The germline CDR1 and CDR2 sequences are MDHEN and SYDVKM. This CDR3 has 12 amino acids. This chain's CDR3 is CASSLSTGHVFF. As DNA, the CDR3 is TGTGCCAGCAGTTTAAGTACAGGGCATGTGTTCTTC.

This clone was detected only once. The V and J genes are TRBV5-8 and TRBJ1-2; unclear D gene. V dropped 0 bases and J dropped 1 base, with 7 bases sitting between them. This CDR3 is built from 14 residues. CDR1 and CDR2 from the germline V gene are SGHTS and YDEGEE. The CDR3 loop is CASSLGNSNYGYTF. In nucleotides, the CDR3 is TGTGCCAGCAGCTTGGGGAACAGTAACTATGGCTACACCTTC.

This chain connects TRBV7-6 to TRBJ2-2, with no clear D. Germline V gives CDR1 SGHVS, CDR2 FNYEAQ. The CDR3 length is 13 residues. The V end lost 5 bases, the J end lost 2 bases, and 6 bases lay between the germline ends. CDR3 protein: CASSHTNTGELFF. CDR3 nucleotide sequence: TGTGCCAGCAGCCACACCAACACCGGGGAGCTGTTTTTT.

This chain connects TRBV30 to TRBJ1-5; 12 nucleotides agree with TRBD1. Germline CDR1 and CDR2: GTSNPN and SVGIG (reference sequence). This CDR3 has 13 residues. Trimming at V came to 8 bases and at J to 6 bases, leaving 5 bases not matched to a gene. This CDR3 reads CAGGTGGGQPQHF. In nucleotides, the CDR3 is TGTGCCGGCGGGACAGGGGGCGGTCAGCCCCAGCATTTT.

The chain recombines TRBV28 with TRBJ2-7; 7 nucleotides match TRBD1. CDR1 is MDHEN, CDR2 SYDVKM, per germline. The trim removed 5 bases at V and 5 bases at J, leaving 9 bases unmatched. The length of the CDR3 is 14 residues. DNA of the CDR3: TGTGCCAGCAGTGTAGGGGGCGCAGCCCACGAGCAGTACTTC. The encoded protein is CASSVGGAAHEQYF.

The CDR3 here is CASSARVASYGYTF. The DNA for the CDR3 is TGTGCCAGCAGTGCCAGGGTTGCTAGCTATGGCTACACCTTC. The V call is TRBV2, the J call TRBJ1-2, with a possible D match to TRBD1 (5 bases). Germline CDR1 SNHLY, CDR2 FYNNEI. This CDR3 is built from 14 residues. Trimming took 4 bases from V and 4 from J, leaving 13 bases between them.

This clone was seen a single time. This chain connects TRBV11-2 to TRBJ2-1; 14 nucleotides agree with TRBD2. There are 15 residues in the CDR3. Germline lookup yields CDR1 SGHAT and CDR2 FQNNGV. With 3 bases clipped from V and 6 bases from J, the junction kept 1 base outside the gene matches. The CDR3 bases are TGTGCCAGCAGCTTGGGACTAGCGGGGGCCAATGAGCAGTTCTTC. Translating gives CASSLGLAGANEQFF.

The gene calls are TRBV6-5 and TRBJ1-1, with 7 bases that match TRBD1. This CDR3 has 15 residues. Trimming removed 0 bases from V and 8 bases from J; junction bases left unmatched: 9. The V gene's germline CDR1 is MNHEY and CDR2 SVGAGI. The CDR3 nucleotides are TGTGCCAGCAGTTACTCCAGACAGGGCGGATGGGAAGCTTTCTTT. It specifies CASSYSRQGGWEAFF.

This sequence joins TRBV2 and TRBJ2-7, with 8 bases lining up with TRBD1. The CDR3 is 17 residues long. Losses at the gene ends were 4 bases for V and 5 bases for J; bases not matched to a gene: 16. The germline V gene encodes CDR1 SNHLY and CDR2 FYNNEI. CDR3: CASSAHLTGAPPDEQYF. For the CDR3, the DNA is TGTGCCAGCAGTGCCCACCTGACAGGGGCGCCCCCCGACGAGCAGTACTTC.

The rearrangement uses TRBV6-4 and TRBJ2-2; 7 bases are a match to TRBD2. The CDR3 has 16 residues. The junction had 10 bases not matched to a gene; V was cut back by 0 bases and J by 9 bases. Per the germline V gene, CDR1 is MRHNA and CDR2 is SNTAGT. The CDR3 coding sequence is TGTGCCAGCAGTGACTCCCCGCGGGGGTTCAACAGGGAGCTGTTTTTT. This codes for CASSDSPRGFNRELFF.

Comments on this clone: An end of the junction differs from the germline gene, which may be a read error. CDR3 in DNA: TGTGCCAGCACTGAACAGGGGGCGTACTCTGGAACTGAAGCTTTCTTT. The encoded protein is CASTEQGAYSGTEAFF. The chain joins TRBV6-1 to TRBJ1-1; 9 bases are shared with TRBD1. CDR1 MNHNS and CDR2 SASEGT come from the germline V gene. This CDR3 region has 16 residues.

This clone has just a few counts. The rearrangement uses TRBV30 and TRBJ1-5; 8 bases are shared with TRBD1. The CDR3 is 15 amino acids. Germline CDR1 and CDR2: GTSNPN and SVGIG (reference sequence). J gave up 0 bases and V 4 bases, and 5 bases lay outside the gene matches. The CDR3 DNA sequence: TGTGCCTGGAACGGACAGGGAGCTAGCAATCAGCCCCAGCATTTT. Translated, it gives CAWNGQGASNQPQHF. The variable domain in full, completed from reference TRBV30 and TRBJ1-5, reads SQTIHQWPATLVQPVGSPLSLECTVEGTSNPNLYWYRQAAGRGLQLLFYSVGIGQISSEVPQNLSASRPQDRQFILSSKKLLLSDSGFYLCAWNGQGASNQPQHFGDGTRLSIL.

The chain links TRBV6-5 to TRBJ1-1; a possible D gene is TRBD1 (6 bases). V was shortened by 0 bases and J by 0 bases, with 11 bases between the two germline ends. The CDR3 totals 16 residues. Germline CDR1 MNHEY, CDR2 SVGAGI. The CDR3 loop reads CASSYSLDSMNTEAFF. DNA of the CDR3: TGTGCCAGCAGTTACTCCTTGGACAGCATGAACACTGAAGCTTTCTTT.